This is a list of T cell receptor beta chains from one sample in a study of memory CD4+ T cells and cytomegalovirus serostatus. Some clones are missing from TCRdb's copy, which holds only in-frame ones; the method was immunoSEQ multiplex PCR. This sample carries 40,000 to 60,000 clones, just under 80% of them seen once, and the ten largest clones take roughly 0.76%. The sample consisted of memory CD4+ T cells from blood. These receptors were collected from an adult in good health and CMV-seronegative. Both conserved end residues are part of each CDR3. Fields, in order: J gene, D gene, clone size, V gene, CDR3 DNA, CDR3 protein. A D gene is named only where the DNA matches it firmly. The size entry is marked missing in some rows and otherwise reads once, few, many or a size class.

TRBJ2-2 | - | few | TRBV9 | TGTGCCAGCAGCCTCGATGTGGGGTGGGAGCTGTTTTTT | CASSLDVGWELFF
TRBJ2-5 | - | - | TRBV5-4 | TGTGCCAGCAGCTTGGGGAGCGCGGCCGAAGAGACCCAGTACTTC | CASSLGSAAEETQYF
TRBJ2-3 | - | - | TRBV5-4 | TGTGCCAGCAGCTTGATAAGGGGGACTAGCACAGATACGCAGTATTTT | CASSLIRGTSTDTQYF
TRBJ1-6 | - | - | TRBV5-1 | TGCGCCAGCAGCTTGGTCGGAGGGAATTCACCCCTCCACTTT | CASSLVGGNSPLHF
TRBJ2-7 | TRBD2 | - | TRBV18 | TGTGCCAGCTCACCAATGCGAGCGGGAGCACACGACGAGCAGTACTTC | CASSPMRAGAHDEQYF
TRBJ2-5 | TRBD2 | - | TRBV7-2 | TGTGCCAGCAGCTTGGGACTAGCGGCAGAGACCCAGTACTTC | CASSLGLAAETQYF
TRBJ1-5 | TRBD1 | few | TRBV5-6 | TGTGCCAGCAGCTTGTGGACAGGGTATAGCAATCAGCCCCAGCATTTT | CASSLWTGYSNQPQHF
TRBJ1-5 | - | - | TRBV7-8 | TGTGCCAGCAGACCTGAGGCCCTGGGCAGGCAGCCCCAGCATTTT | CASRPEALGRQPQHF
TRBJ2-3 | - | - | TRBV11-2 | TGTGCCAGCAGCGGGCGGGGGCGCACAGATACGCAGTATTTT | CASSGRGRTDTQYF
TRBJ2-5 | TRBD2 | few | TRBV30 | TGTGCCTGGAGAGCGGGGTCTATCTCCCAGTACTTC | CAWRAGSISQYF
TRBJ2-3 | - | - | TRBV2 | TGTGCCAGCAGTCCGTGGGATACGCAGTATTTT | CASSPWDTQYF
TRBJ2-7 | - | - | TRBV11-2 | TGTGCCAGCAGTTCACTCCAGGGGAAGGGAGCCTACGAGCAGTACTTC | CASSSLQGKGAYEQYF
TRBJ1-2 | - | - | TRBV7-9 | TGTGCCAGCAGCTTTGAGACTAACTATGGCTACACCTTC | CASSFETNYGYTF
TRBJ1-3 | - | - | TRBV27 | TGTGCCACCTCGGCAACCCACTCTGGAAACACCATATATTTT | CATSATHSGNTIYF
TRBJ2-5 | - | - | TRBV2 | TGTGCCAGCAGTGGACTGGCGGGGGCCTCGCAAGAGACCCAGTACTTC | CASSGLAGASQETQYF
TRBJ2-5 | - | - | TRBV5-1 | TGCGCCAGCAGTCCGGGGGTCCTGACGAAAGAGACCCAGTACTTC | CASSPGVLTKETQYF
TRBJ2-7 | - | - | TRBV14 | TGTGCCAGCAGCCAAGATAGAAGGGTTCTCTACGAGCAGTACTTC | CASSQDRRVLYEQYF
TRBJ2-2 | - | - | TRBV5-1 | TGCGCCAGCAGCTTGGTAATGGGGTTCACCGGGGAGCTGTTTTTT | CASSLVMGFTGELFF
TRBJ1-1 | - | - | TRBV18 | TGTGCCAGCTCACTACAGGGTACGAACACTGAAGCTTTCTTT | CASSLQGTNTEAFF
TRBJ1-5 | TRBD1 | - | TRBV18 | TGTGCCAGCTCACCCACGGGACAGAGTACCAGGCAGCCCCAGCATTTT | CASSPTGQSTRQPQHF
TRBJ2-7 | - | - | TRBV10-1 | TGCGCCAGCAGTGCAGGGATTCTCTACGAGCAGTACTTC | CASSAGILYEQYF
TRBJ1-1 | - | - | TRBV15 | TGTGCCACCAGCCGTGGGGGGGGCAGCGGGTACGAGGCTTTCTTT | CATSRGGGSGYEAFF
TRBJ2-6 | - | - | TRBV11-2 | TGTGCCAGCAGCCCACAGGCGTCCGGGGCCAACGTCCTGACTTTC | CASSPQASGANVLTF
TRBJ2-1 | - | - | TRBV5-1 | TGCGCCAGCAGCTTGGCCGGGTTCGTCAGCTCCTACAATGAGCAGTTCTTC | CASSLAGFVSSYNEQFF
TRBJ1-2 | - | - | TRBV7-9 | TGTGCCAGCAGCTTAGGACCCAGCTATGGCTACACCTTC | CASSLGPSYGYTF
TRBJ2-7 | TRBD2 | - | TRBV30 | TGTGCCTGGAGCCTCTCCAGCGGGAGGATGCACTTC | CAWSLSSGRMHF
TRBJ2-2 | - | - | TRBV5-1 | TGCGCCAGCAGCAACACAGAAACCGGGGAGCTGTTTTTT | CASSNTETGELFF
TRBJ2-3 | TRBD2 | - | TRBV11-2 | TGTGCCAGCAGCGCATCCCGCAGCGGGAGGGCCTCAGATACGCAGTATTTT | CASSASRSGRASDTQYF
TRBJ1-1 | - | medium-sized | TRBV27 | TGTGCCAGCAGTTTAACTGGAACGGTCACTGAAGCTTTCTTT | CASSLTGTVTEAFF
TRBJ2-7 | - | once | TRBV19 | TGTGCCAGTAGTCCGCTGGGTCGCTCCTACGAGCAGTACTTC | CASSPLGRSYEQYF
TRBJ2-7 | TRBD1 | once | TRBV19 | TGTGCCAGCAGACCGAGACAGGGTGGTGACGAGCAGTACTTC | CASRPRQGGDEQYF
TRBJ2-7 | - | - | TRBV5-1 | TGCGCCAGCAGCTTGGAACAGGGAGGATTTTACGAGCAGTACTTC | CASSLEQGGFYEQYF
TRBJ1-2 | - | - | TRBV28 | TGTGCCAGCAGCCCTGGCGGGGCGGAAACTAACTATGGCTACACCTTC | CASSPGGAETNYGYTF
TRBJ1-2 | - | - | TRBV30 | TGTGCCTGGAATTCCGGCTATGGCTACACCTTC | CAWNSGYGYTF
TRBJ1-5 | - | - | TRBV2 | TGTGCCAGCAGTGATAGGGTAAGCAATCAGCCCCAGCATTTT | CASSDRVSNQPQHF
TRBJ2-5 | - | - | TRBV28 | TGTGCCAGCAGAACAGGGCTCCAAGAGACCCAGTACTTC | CASRTGLQETQYF
TRBJ1-1 | - | - | TRBV28 | TGTGCCAGCAGTGACAGCTATCAAGCTTTCTTT | CASSDSYQAFF
TRBJ2-7 | - | - | TRBV5-1 | TGCGCCAGCAGCTTGGCAGGGGAAGGCTACGAGCAGTACTTC | CASSLAGEGYEQYF
TRBJ2-7 | TRBD1 | - | TRBV29-1 | TGCAGCGGGGGGACCGGGACAGGGAACGAGCAGTACTTC | CSGGTGTGNEQYF
TRBJ2-1 | - | once | TRBV6-5 | TGTGCCAGCAGTTACTTTACAGGTTCCTACAATGAGCAGTTCTTC | CASSYFTGSYNEQFF
TRBJ1-2 | - | once | TRBV6-1 | TGTGCCAGCAGTGAAATGGGCAGGGTCTATGGCTACACCTTC | CASSEMGRVYGYTF
TRBJ1-1 | - | - | TRBV29-1 | TGCAGCGTTGTTGACCAGGGAGGTAGCACTGAAGCTTTCTTT | CSVVDQGGSTEAFF
TRBJ1-1 | - | - | TRBV10-1 | TGCGCCAGCAGTGAGTCGGGTTCGAACACTGAAGCTTTCTTT | CASSESGSNTEAFF
TRBJ2-3 | TRBD2 | - | TRBV27 | TGTGCCAGCAGTTTAGCTCCCGTTGCGGGGGGGGCTTGGTGGGATACGCAGTATTTT | CASSLAPVAGGAWWDTQYF
TRBJ1-4 | - | - | TRBV5-1 | TGCGCCAGCAGCTTGGACGGGGCAACTAATGAAAAACTGTTTTTT | CASSLDGATNEKLFF
TRBJ1-2 | TRBD1 | - | TRBV18 | TGTGCCAGCTCACCACCGACAGGGGGTTACGGCTACACCTTC | CASSPPTGGYGYTF
TRBJ1-2 | - | - | TRBV2 | TGTGCCAGCAGTGCAGGGGCGGGGTATGGCTACACCTTC | CASSAGAGYGYTF
TRBJ2-7 | - | - | TRBV2 | TGTGCCAGCTCCTTAGGACGAGGGAAAAAGCAGTACTTC | CASSLGRGKKQYF
TRBJ2-3 | TRBD2 | few | TRBV7-2 | TGTGCCAGCAGCCCATGGACTAGCGGGGGGGCAGATACGCAGTATTTT | CASSPWTSGGADTQYF
TRBJ2-1 | TRBD1 | - | TRBV6-6 | TGTGCCAGCAGTTACTCAGGAACAGGGGGTAATGAGCAGTTCTTC | CASSYSGTGGNEQFF
TRBJ1-1 | - | - | TRBV7-9 | TGTGCCAGCTCCTCACAGCTAGTTGAAGCTTTCTTT | CASSSQLVEAFF
TRBJ2-7 | - | once | TRBV19 | TGTGCCAGTAGTGAAGGGGGGGACAGGTACTACGAGCAGTACTTC | CASSEGGDRYYEQYF
TRBJ2-3 | TRBD2 | - | TRBV4-1 | TGCGCCAGCAGCCAAGGAGAAGGTAGCGGGGGGCCCACAGATACGCAGTATTTT | CASSQGEGSGGPTDTQYF
TRBJ2-3 | - | - | TRBV6-5 | TGTGCCAGCAGTTTGTTCGGGGTGATGAGAACAGATACGCAGTATTTT | CASSLFGVMRTDTQYF
TRBJ2-1 | - | - | TRBV6-6 | TGTGCCAGCAGTTACTTACCCCCAAGTTTGGGAGAGCAGTTCTTC | CASSYLPPSLGEQFF